The 27 T cell receptor beta chains listed next were all sequenced from one sample in a study of blood T cell repertoires in COVID-19. Clones were sequenced by immunoSEQ multiplex PCR, and TCRdb holds only the in-frame ones, with some missing. The table lists around 450,000 clones, 87% of them singletons, with around 0.7% in the top ten. The source material was PBMCs or T cells enriched from blood (not recorded which). The source is a woman between 18 and 30 years old who had recovered from COVID-19.

The V call is TRBV10-3, the J call TRBJ2-1; D perhaps matches TRBD2 (5 bases). Deletions cut 0 bases from V and 8 bases from J, with 17 bases between. The CDR3 contains 16 residues. CDR1 and CDR2 from the germline V gene are ENHRY and SYGVKD. CDR3 region: CAISESTTSNRDEQFF. The CDR3 DNA follows: TGTGCCATCAGTGAGTCGACTACGTCGAATAGGGATGAGCAGTTCTTC.

V and J are TRBV19 and TRBJ1-2; TRBD1 agrees at 7 bases. Losses at the gene ends were 3 bases for V and 3 bases for J; bases not matched to a gene: 4. The germline V gene encodes CDR1 LNHDA and CDR2 SQIVND (reference sequence). The CDR3 is 14 amino acids. CDR3 bases: TGTGCCAGTAGTATCAGGGGGGCTGACTATGGCTACACCTTC. This sequence encodes CASSIRGADYGYTF.

The rearrangement links TRBV10-3 to TRBJ1-2, with 7 positions matching TRBD1. The length of the CDR3 is 13 residues. The germline V gene encodes CDR1 ENHRY and CDR2 SYGVKD. After removal of 10 bases from V and 6 bases from J, the junction contained 11 bases not matched to a gene. CDR3 sequence (DNA): TGTGCCACTTCCACAGGACAGGTAGATGGCTACACCTTC. Translation gives CATSTGQVDGYTF.

J is TRBJ1-1 and V is TRBV5-1, with D uncertain. Trimming removed 0 bases at V and 11 bases at J, with 20 bases between. The CDR3 totals 15 residues. From germline, CDR1 is SGHRS and CDR2 YFSETQ. The DNA of the CDR3 is TGCGCCAGCAGCTTGGAAGTGCATGGGAGAACTTTGGCTTTCTTT. This gives the protein CASSLEVHGRTLAFF.

The V call is TRBV7-8, the J call TRBJ1-3, with TRBD1 identical over 7 bases. Trimming at V came to 2 bases and at J to 0 bases, leaving 7 bases not matched to a gene. The CDR3 contains 17 residues. Germline CDR1 and CDR2: SGHVS and FQNEAQ. CDR3 sequence reads: CASSLNVRGNSGNTIYF. CDR3 nucleotides: TGTGCCAGCAGCTTAAACGTCAGGGGGAACTCTGGAAACACCATATATTTT.

The gene calls are TRBV5-4 and TRBJ1-1; D unclear. The CDR3 has 12 residues. Trimming removed 2 bases at V and 6 bases at J, with 8 bases between. Germline CDR1 and CDR2: SGHNT and YYREEE (reference sequence). CDR3 region: CASSFVNSEAFF. CDR3 DNA sequence: TGTGCCAGCAGCTTTGTTAATTCTGAAGCTTTCTTT.

The chain has TRBV28 and TRBJ1-5; D might be TRBD1 (6 bases). The V gene lost 11 bases and the J gene lost 3 bases, with 8 bases spanning the gap. Germline lookup yields CDR1 MDHEN and CDR2 SYDVKM. The CDR3 sequence is 11 residues long. CDR3 nucleotide sequence: TGTGCCGCAGGGGACAATCAGCCCCAGCATTTT. Encoded protein: CAAGDNQPQHF.

This chain uses TRBV7-8 with TRBJ1-6; TRBD1 matches at 7 bases. This CDR3 is 14 amino acids long. In germline, CDR1 is SGHVS, CDR2 FQNEAQ. V lost 3 bases and J lost 7; bases outside the gene matches: 3. The CDR3: CASSFGTENSPLHF. CDR3 nucleotides: TGTGCCAGCAGCTTTGGGACAGAAAATTCACCCCTCCACTTT.

V gene TRBV5-1 combines with J gene TRBJ1-2; 8 bases are shared with TRBD1. V lost 7 bases to trimming and J lost 6 bases; unmatched junction nucleotides: 2. Germline values: CDR1 SGHRS, CDR2 YFSETQ. There are 11 residues in the CDR3. CDR3 sequence reads: CASGQGNGYTF. For the CDR3, the DNA is TGCGCCAGCGGACAGGGAAATGGCTACACCTTC.

V and J are TRBV23-1 and TRBJ2-1; 16 bases agree with TRBD2. TRBV23-1 is an open reading frame, and its role is uncertain. J was trimmed by 4 bases and V by 0 bases; bases with no gene match: 9. The CDR3 spans 20 residues. The CDR3 bases are TGCGCCAGCAGTCAATCCCCGCCGGGACTAGCGGGGGGGAGTTACAATGAGCAGTTCTTC. Amino acids: CASSQSPPGLAGGSYNEQFF.

This chain joins TRBV25-1 and TRBJ1-2; TRBD1 agrees at 9 bases. The CDR3 sequence is 15 residues long. CDR1 and CDR2 (germline): MGHDK, SYGVNS. V dropped 0 bases and J dropped 7; count of bases not matched to a gene: 6. CDR3 in amino acids: CASSEYDRGGVGYTF. The CDR3 DNA sequence: TGTGCCAGCAGTGAATACGACAGGGGGGGAGTTGGCTACACCTTC.

The V gene is TRBV15, the J gene TRBJ1-1; no reliable D call. The germline CDR1 and CDR2 sequences are LNHNV and YYDKDF (reference sequence). This CDR3 has 13 amino acids. Trimming removed 0 bases from V and 1 base from J, with 3 bases in between. CDR3 amino acids: CATSRERNTEAFF. The CDR3 coding sequence is TGTGCCACCAGCAGAGAGAGGAACACTGAAGCTTTCTTT. Complete variable domain (other parts from reference TRBV15 and TRBJ1-1): DAMVIQNPRYQVTQFGKPVTLSCSQTLNHNVMYWYQQKSSQAPKLLFHYYDKDFNNEADTPDNFQSRRPNTSFCFLDIRSPGLGDTAMYLCATSRERNTEAFFGQGTRLTVV.

This clone was seen only once. The V gene is TRBV5-6, the J gene TRBJ1-2, with TRBD1 identical over 9 bases. This CDR3 contains 13 residues. With 2 bases clipped from V and 7 bases from J, the junction kept 3 bases outside the gene matches. Germline V gene data show CDR1 as SGHDT and CDR2 as YYEEEE. The CDR3 DNA sequence: TGTGCCAGCAGCTTACAGGGGGCCAGTGGCTACACCTTC. Protein sequence: CASSLQGASGYTF.

The chain recombines TRBV27 with TRBJ1-5, with a possible D match to TRBD1 (5 bases). Deletions cut 2 bases from V and 9 bases from J, with 11 bases between. This CDR3 contains 13 residues. Germline CDR1 is MNHEY and CDR2 is SMNVEV (reference sequence). The chain's CDR3 is CASSLGALRPQHF. In nucleotides, the CDR3 is TGTGCCAGCAGTTTAGGGGCTCTAAGGCCCCAGCATTTT.

This chain uses TRBV5-6 with TRBJ2-5, with 8 bases fitting TRBD1. Germline lookup yields CDR1 SGHDT and CDR2 YYEEEE. The CDR3 contains 15 residues. With 4 bases clipped from V and 5 bases from J, the junction kept 10 bases outside the gene matches. The CDR3: CASSRWQGAGETQYF. CDR3 sequence (DNA): TGTGCCAGCAGCCGGTGGCAGGGGGCTGGGGAGACCCAGTACTTC.

The chain couples TRBV5-5 to TRBJ1-2; D unclear. Trimming pared 1 base from V and 2 bases from J, leaving 3 bases between. This CDR3 has 12 amino acids. The germline CDR1 and CDR2 sequences are SGHKS and YYEKEE (reference sequence). CDR3 sequence reads: CASSLLNYGYTF. The CDR3 DNA sequence: TGTGCCAGCAGCTTGCTGAACTATGGCTACACCTTC.

The chain recombines TRBV5-4 with TRBJ1-6; TRBD1 agrees at 9 bases. The CDR3 runs 16 residues. With V trimmed by 4 bases and J by 6 bases, 8 bases remained unmatched. Germline V CDR1 and CDR2: SGHNT, YYREEE (reference sequence). The CDR3 reads CASSGGQGPTNSPLHF. In DNA, the CDR3 is TGTGCCAGCAGCGGGGGACAGGGCCCTACTAATTCACCCCTCCACTTT.

The chain links TRBV19 to TRBJ1-4; tentatively, D is TRBD1 (5 bases). This CDR3 comprises 15 residues. Trimming removed 2 bases from V and 6 bases from J, with 13 bases in between. The V gene's germline CDR1 is LNHDA and CDR2 SQIVND (reference sequence). The CDR3 DNA is TGTGCCAGTAGTATACGGACAACTTGGGATGAAAAACTGTTTTTT. Amino acids: CASSIRTTWDEKLFF.

The chain employs TRBV7-2 and TRBJ1-5; possible D gene TRBD1, 6 bases. Germline CDR1 SGHTA, CDR2 FQGNSA. The CDR3 spans 16 residues. V gave up 2 bases and J gave up 1 base, with 12 bases separating them. CDR3 sequence (DNA): TGTGCCAGCAGCTTAAGCCCAGGGGTGAGCAATCAGCCCCAGCATTTT. It codes for CASSLSPGVSNQPQHF.

The gene calls are TRBV7-9 and TRBJ1-4; 7 positions match TRBD1. CDR1 SEHNR and CDR2 FQNEAQ come from the germline V gene (reference sequence). The CDR3 is 18 residues long. J lost 6 bases, V lost 5 bases, and 18 bases had no gene match. CDR3 loop: CASSKNKGLTGTDEKLFF. The CDR3 DNA reads as TGTGCCAGCAGCAAAAACAAAGGCCTGACAGGGACTGATGAAAAACTGTTTTTT.

The chain employs TRBV30 and TRBJ1-4, with 7 bases fitting TRBD1. The germline gives CDR1 GTSNPN, CDR2 SVGIG (reference sequence). This CDR3 is 13 amino acids long. V dropped 4 bases and J dropped 8; count of bases not matched to a gene: 7. The CDR3: CAWNYQGGEKLFF. The CDR3 coding sequence is TGTGCCTGGAACTATCAGGGGGGCGAAAAACTGTTTTTT.

This clone was recorded once. The CDR3 sequence is CASSQSRDRGREEQYF. The CDR3, as DNA: TGCGCCAGCAGTCAATCGAGGGACAGGGGGCGCGAGGAGCAGTACTTC. The gene calls are TRBV23-1 and TRBJ2-7; 12 bases map to TRBD1. TRBV23-1 is sorted into the ORF group, with uncertain function. Trimming at V came to 0 bases and at J to 7 bases, leaving 7 bases not matched to a gene. The CDR3 runs 16 residues.

The chain links TRBV18 to TRBJ1-2; tentatively, D is TRBD1 (5 bases). Germline V gene lookup returns CDR1 KGHSH and CDR2 LQKENI. The CDR3 has 12 residues. V shed 3 bases and J shed 6 bases, with 8 bases lying between them. DNA of the CDR3: TGTGCCAGCTCACCGGGACTTCATGGCTACACCTTC. Translation: CASSPGLHGYTF.

This clone showed up just a few times. The junction differs from germline at one of its ends, possibly a read error. The chain uses TRBV5-1 and TRBJ2-5, with 12 bases identical to TRBD1. CDR3 length equals 15 residues. Per the germline V gene, CDR1 is SGHRS and CDR2 is YFSETQ. CDR3 DNA: TGCGCCAGCAGCCCCGGGACAGGGGGCGGAGAGGCCCAGTACTTC. Protein: CASSPGTGGGEAQYF.

DNA for the CDR3: TGCGCCAGCAGAGTCGACAGTATCCTCACTGAAGCTTTCTTT. Protein product: CASRVDSILTEAFF. The chain joins TRBV10-1 to TRBJ1-1; TRBD1 is a possible D gene (5 bases). CDR1 is WNHNN, CDR2 SYGVQD, per germline (reference sequence). This CDR3 region has 14 residues. Trimming took off 6 bases at V and 4 bases at J, with 15 bases between the two ends.

The CDR3 nucleotides read TGCGCCAGCAGCTTAGGGGGGGTAAGTGGCTACACCTTC. As protein: CASSLGGVSGYTF. This chain uses TRBV5-1 with TRBJ1-2; D might be TRBD1 (6 bases). The ends were cut back, 2 bases at V and 7 bases at J, with 12 bases in the middle. The CDR3 runs to 13 residues. Germline values: CDR1 SGHRS, CDR2 YFSETQ.

This chain connects TRBV18 to TRBJ1-6, with 7 bases aligning to TRBD1. Germline CDR1 KGHSH, CDR2 LQKENI. J lost 2 bases, V lost 4 bases, and 8 bases had no gene match. CDR3 length equals 17 residues. DNA for the CDR3: TGTGCCAGCTCACGCGCTACAGGGGCTACCTATAATTCACCCCTCCACTTT. This sequence encodes CASSRATGATYNSPLHF.